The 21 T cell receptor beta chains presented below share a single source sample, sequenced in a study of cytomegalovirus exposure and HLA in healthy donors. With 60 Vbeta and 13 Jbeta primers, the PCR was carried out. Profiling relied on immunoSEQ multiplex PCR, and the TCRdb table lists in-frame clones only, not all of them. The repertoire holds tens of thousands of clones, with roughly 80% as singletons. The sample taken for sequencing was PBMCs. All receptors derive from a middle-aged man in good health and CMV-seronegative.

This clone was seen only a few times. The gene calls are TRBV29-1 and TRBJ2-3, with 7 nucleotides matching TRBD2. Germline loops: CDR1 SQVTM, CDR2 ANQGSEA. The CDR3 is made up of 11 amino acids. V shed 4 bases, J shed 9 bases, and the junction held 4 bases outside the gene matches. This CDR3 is CSVGGTNTQYF. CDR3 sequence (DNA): TGCAGCGTTGGAGGGACTAACACGCAGTATTTT.

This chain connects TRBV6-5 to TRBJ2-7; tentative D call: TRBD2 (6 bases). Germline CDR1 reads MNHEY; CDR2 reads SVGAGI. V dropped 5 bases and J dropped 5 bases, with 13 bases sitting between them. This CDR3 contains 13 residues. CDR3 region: CASSPRLGDEQYF. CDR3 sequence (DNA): TGTGCCAGCAGTCCAAGACTAGGGGACGAGCAGTACTTC.

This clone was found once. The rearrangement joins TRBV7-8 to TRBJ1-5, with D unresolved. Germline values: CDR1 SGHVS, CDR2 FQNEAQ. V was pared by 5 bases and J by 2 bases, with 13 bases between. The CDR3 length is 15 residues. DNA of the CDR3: TGTGCCAGCAGCCGAGACCCAGGTCGCAATCAGCCCCAGCATTTT. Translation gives CASSRDPGRNQPQHF. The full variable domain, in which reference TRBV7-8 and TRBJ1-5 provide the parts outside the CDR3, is GAGVSQSPRYKVAKRGQDVALRCDPISGHVSLFWYQQALGQGPEFLTYFQNEAQLDKSGLPSDRFFAERPEGSVSTLKIQRTQQEDSAVYLCASSRDPGRNQPQHFGDGTRLSIL.

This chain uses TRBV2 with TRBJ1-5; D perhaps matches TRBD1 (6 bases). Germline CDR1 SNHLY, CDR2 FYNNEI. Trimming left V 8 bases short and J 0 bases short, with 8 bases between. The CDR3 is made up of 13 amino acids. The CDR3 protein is CASAGDSNQPQHF. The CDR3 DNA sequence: TGTGCCAGCGCAGGGGATAGCAATCAGCCCCAGCATTTT. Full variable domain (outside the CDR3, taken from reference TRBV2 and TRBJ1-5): EPEVTQTPSHQVTQMGQEVILRCVPISNHLYFYWYRQILGQKVEFLVSFYNNEISEKSEIFDDQFSVERPDGSNFTLKIRSTKLEDSAMYFCASAGDSNQPQHFGDGTRLSIL.

The CDR3 is CASRAGQGPGNTIYF. In DNA, the CDR3 is TGTGCCAGCAGGGCCGGACAGGGCCCTGGAAACACCATATATTTT. This sequence joins TRBV6-6 and TRBJ1-3, with TRBD1 matching 8 bases. The CDR3 length is 15 residues. V shed 6 bases, J shed 2 bases, and the junction held 6 bases outside the gene matches. Germline V gives CDR1 MNHNY, CDR2 SVGAGI (reference sequence).

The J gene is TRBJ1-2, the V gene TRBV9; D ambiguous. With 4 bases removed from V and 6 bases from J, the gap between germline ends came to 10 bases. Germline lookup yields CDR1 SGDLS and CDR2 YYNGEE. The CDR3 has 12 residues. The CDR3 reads CASSRRDDGYTF. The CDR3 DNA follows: TGTGCCAGCAGCAGGAGGGATGATGGCTACACCTTC.

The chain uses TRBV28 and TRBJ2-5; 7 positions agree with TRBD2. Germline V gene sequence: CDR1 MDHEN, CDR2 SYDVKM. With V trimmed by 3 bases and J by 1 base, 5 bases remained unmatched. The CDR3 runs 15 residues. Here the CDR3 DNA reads TGTGCCAGCAGTTTGATCGAGCGGGGCCAAGAGACCCAGTACTTC. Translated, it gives CASSLIERGQETQYF.

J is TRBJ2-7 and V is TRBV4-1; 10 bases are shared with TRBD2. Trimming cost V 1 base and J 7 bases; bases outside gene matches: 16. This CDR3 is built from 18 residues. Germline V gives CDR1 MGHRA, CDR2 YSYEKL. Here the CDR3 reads CASSQAWERGASGGEQYF. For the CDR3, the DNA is TGCGCCAGCAGCCAAGCGTGGGAGCGGGGTGCTAGCGGGGGTGAGCAGTACTTC.

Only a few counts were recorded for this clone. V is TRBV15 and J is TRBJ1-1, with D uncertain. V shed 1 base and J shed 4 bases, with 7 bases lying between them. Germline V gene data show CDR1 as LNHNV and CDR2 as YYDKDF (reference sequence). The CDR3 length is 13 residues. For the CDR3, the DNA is TGTGCCACCAGCAGAGTGTTCATCACTGAAGCTTTCTTT. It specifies CATSRVFITEAFF.

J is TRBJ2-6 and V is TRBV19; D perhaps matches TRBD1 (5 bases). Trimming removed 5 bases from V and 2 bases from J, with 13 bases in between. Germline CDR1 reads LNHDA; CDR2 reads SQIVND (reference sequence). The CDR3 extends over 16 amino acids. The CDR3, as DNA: TGTGCCAGTAGTCTCGCAGGGATAACTGGGGCCAACGTCCTGACTTTC. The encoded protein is CASSLAGITGANVLTF.

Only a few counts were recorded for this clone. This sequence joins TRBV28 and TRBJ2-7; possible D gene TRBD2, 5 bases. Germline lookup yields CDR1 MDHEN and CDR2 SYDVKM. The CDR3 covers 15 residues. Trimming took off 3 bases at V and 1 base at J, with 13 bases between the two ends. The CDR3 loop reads CASSFNFGISYEQYF. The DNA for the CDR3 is TGTGCCAGCAGTTTCAATTTCGGGATTTCCTACGAGCAGTACTTC.

The CDR3 bases are TGTGCCAGCAGTGTGACAGGGGCGGCTGGCTACACCTTC. This gives the protein CASSVTGAAGYTF. The rearrangement links TRBV2 to TRBJ1-2; 8 nucleotides agree with TRBD1. The CDR3 runs 13 residues. Germline CDR1 reads SNHLY; CDR2 reads FYNNEI. The J segment lost 7 bases and the V segment lost 4 bases, leaving 5 bases of the junction unmatched.

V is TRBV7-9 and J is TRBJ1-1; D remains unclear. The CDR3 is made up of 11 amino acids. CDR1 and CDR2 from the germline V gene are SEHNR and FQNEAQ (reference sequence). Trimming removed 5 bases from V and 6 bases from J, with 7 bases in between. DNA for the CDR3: TGTGCCAGCAGCCCCCGTCCTGAAGCTTTCTTT. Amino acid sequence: CASSPRPEAFF. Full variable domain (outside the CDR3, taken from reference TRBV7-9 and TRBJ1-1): DTGVSQNPRHKITKRGQNVTFRCDPISEHNRLYWYRQTLGQGPEFLTYFQNEAQLEKSRLLSDRFSAERPKGSFSTLEIQRTEQGDSAMYLCASSPRPEAFFGQGTRLTVV.

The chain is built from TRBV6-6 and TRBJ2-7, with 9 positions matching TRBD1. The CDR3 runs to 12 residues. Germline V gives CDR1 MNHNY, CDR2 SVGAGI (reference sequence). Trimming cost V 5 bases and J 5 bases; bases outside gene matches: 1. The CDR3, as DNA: TGTGCCAGCAGTGGGACAGGGAACGAGCAGTACTTC. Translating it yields CASSGTGNEQYF.

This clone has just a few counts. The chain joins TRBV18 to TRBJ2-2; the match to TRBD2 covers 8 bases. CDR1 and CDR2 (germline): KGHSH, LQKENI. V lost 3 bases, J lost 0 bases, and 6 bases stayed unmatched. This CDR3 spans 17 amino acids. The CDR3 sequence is CASSPLPGGANTGELFF. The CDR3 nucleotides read TGTGCCAGCTCACCTCTACCCGGGGGGGCGAACACCGGGGAGCTGTTTTTT.

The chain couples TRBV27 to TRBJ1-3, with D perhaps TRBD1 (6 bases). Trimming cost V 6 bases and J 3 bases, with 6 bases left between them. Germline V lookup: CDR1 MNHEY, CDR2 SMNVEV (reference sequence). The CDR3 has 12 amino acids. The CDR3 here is CASRGGGNTIYF. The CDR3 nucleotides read TGTGCCAGCAGAGGGGGTGGAAACACCATATATTTT.

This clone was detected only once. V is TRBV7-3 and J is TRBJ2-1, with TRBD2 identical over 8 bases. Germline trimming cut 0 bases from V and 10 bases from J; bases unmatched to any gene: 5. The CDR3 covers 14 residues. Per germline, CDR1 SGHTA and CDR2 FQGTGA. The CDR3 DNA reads TGTGCCAGCAGCTTAACTAGCGGGATTGGGGAGCAGTTCTTC. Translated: CASSLTSGIGEQFF.

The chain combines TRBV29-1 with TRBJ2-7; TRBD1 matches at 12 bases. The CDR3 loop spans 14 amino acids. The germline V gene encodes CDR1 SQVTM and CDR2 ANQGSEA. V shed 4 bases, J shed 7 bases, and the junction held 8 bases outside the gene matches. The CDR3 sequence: CSVAGGQGAWEQYF. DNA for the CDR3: TGCAGCGTTGCTGGGGGACAGGGGGCATGGGAGCAGTACTTC.

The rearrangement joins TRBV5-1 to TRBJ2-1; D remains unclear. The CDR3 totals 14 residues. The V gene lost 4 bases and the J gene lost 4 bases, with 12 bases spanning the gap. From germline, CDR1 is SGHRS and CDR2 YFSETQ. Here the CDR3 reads CASSVGADYNEQFF. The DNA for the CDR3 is TGCGCCAGCAGCGTGGGTGCAGATTACAATGAGCAGTTCTTC.

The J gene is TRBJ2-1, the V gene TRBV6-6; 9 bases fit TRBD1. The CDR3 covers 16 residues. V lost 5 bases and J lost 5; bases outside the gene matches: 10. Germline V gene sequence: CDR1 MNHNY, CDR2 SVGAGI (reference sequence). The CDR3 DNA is TGTGCCAGCAGTCGATACCGGGACAGGGAAGACAATGAGCAGTTCTTC. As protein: CASSRYRDREDNEQFF.

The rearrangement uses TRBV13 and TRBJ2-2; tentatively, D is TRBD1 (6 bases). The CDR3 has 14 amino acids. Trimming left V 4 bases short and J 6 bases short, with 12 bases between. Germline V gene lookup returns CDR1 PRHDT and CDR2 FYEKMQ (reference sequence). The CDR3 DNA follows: TGTGCCAGCAGCTCAAACAGGGTCTCCGGGGAGCTGTTTTTT. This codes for CASSSNRVSGELFF.